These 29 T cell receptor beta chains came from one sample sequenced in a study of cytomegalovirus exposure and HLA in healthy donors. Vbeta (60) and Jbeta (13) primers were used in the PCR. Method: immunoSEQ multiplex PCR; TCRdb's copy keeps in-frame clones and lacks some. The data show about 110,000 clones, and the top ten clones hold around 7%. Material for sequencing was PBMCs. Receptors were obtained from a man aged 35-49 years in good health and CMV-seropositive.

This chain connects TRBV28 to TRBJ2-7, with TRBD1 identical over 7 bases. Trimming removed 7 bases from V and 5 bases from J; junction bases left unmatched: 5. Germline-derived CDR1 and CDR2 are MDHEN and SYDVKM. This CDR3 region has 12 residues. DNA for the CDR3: TGTGCCAGCAAAATACAGGGGCACGAGCAGTACTTC. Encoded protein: CASKIQGHEQYF.

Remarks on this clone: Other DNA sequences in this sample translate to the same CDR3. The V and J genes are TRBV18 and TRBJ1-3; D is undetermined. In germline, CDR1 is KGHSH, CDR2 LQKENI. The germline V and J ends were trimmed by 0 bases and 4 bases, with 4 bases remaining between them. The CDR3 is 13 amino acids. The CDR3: CASSPPGGNTIYF. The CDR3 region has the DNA TGTGCCAGCTCACCACCCGGGGGAAACACCATATATTTT.

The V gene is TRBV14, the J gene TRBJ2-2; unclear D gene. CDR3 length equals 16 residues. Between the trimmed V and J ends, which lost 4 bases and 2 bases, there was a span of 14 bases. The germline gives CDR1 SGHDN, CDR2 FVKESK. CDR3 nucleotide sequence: TGTGCCAGCAGCCCCCGCGACAAGATCAACACCGGGGAGCTGTTTTTT. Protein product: CASSPRDKINTGELFF.

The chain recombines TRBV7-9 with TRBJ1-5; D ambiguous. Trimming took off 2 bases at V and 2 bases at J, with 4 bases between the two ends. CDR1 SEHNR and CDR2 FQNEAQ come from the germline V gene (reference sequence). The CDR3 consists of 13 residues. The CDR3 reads CASSLSGNQPQHF. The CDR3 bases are TGTGCCAGCAGCTTATCGGGCAATCAGCCCCAGCATTTT.

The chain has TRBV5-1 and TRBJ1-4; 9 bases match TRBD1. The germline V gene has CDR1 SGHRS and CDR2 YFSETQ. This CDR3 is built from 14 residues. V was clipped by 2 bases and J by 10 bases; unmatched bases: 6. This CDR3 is CASSLVDRGGKLFF. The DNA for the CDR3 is TGCGCCAGCAGCTTAGTGGACAGGGGCGGAAAACTGTTTTTT.

This chain's CDR3 is CASSPSPGQGKKAEAFF. CDR3 bases: TGTGCCAGCTCACCATCGCCGGGACAGGGAAAAAAAGCTGAAGCTTTCTTT. The chain couples TRBV18 to TRBJ1-1; TRBD1 matches 9 bases. V was clipped by 2 bases and J by 6 bases; unmatched bases: 13. Germline V gives CDR1 KGHSH, CDR2 LQKENI. This CDR3 is 17 amino acids long.

The CDR3 protein is CASSSPLTGLEPGELFF. In DNA form, the CDR3 reads TGCGCCAGCAGCTCGCCCTTGACAGGACTTGAACCTGGGGAGCTGTTTTTT. The chain carries TRBV5-1 and TRBJ2-2, with a tentative D call TRBD1 (6 bases). This CDR3 contains 17 residues. Trimming took 3 bases from V and 8 from J, leaving 23 bases between them. CDR1 is SGHRS and CDR2 is YFSETQ in the germline V gene.

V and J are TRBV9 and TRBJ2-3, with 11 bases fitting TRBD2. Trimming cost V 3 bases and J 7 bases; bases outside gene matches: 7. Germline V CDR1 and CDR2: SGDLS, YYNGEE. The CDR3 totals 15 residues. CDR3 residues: CASSEIAGGPHTQYF. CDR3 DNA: TGTGCCAGCAGCGAAATAGCGGGAGGGCCACATACGCAGTATTTT.

The CDR3 DNA reads TGTGCCAGCAGTTTTCGAGGGGGAGGGACCGGGGAGCTGTTTTTT. Amino acid sequence: CASSFRGGGTGELFF. This chain connects TRBV28 to TRBJ2-2, with D possibly being TRBD2 (7 bases). V gave up 3 bases and J gave up 5 bases, with 13 bases separating them. Germline V gene lookup returns CDR1 MDHEN and CDR2 SYDVKM. The CDR3 extends over 15 amino acids.

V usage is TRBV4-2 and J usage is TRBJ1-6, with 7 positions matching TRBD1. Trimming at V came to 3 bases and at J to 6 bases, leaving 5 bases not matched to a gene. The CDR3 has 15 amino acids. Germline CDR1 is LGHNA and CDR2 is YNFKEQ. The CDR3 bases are TGTGCCAGCAGCCAGACAGGGTACGGTAATTCACCCCTCCACTTT. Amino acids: CASSQTGYGNSPLHF.

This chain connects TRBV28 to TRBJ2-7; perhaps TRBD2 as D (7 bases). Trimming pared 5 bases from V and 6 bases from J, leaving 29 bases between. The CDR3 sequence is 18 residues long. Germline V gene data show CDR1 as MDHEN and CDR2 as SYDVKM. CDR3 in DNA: TGTGCCAGCAGTCTGCCCATCGGGAGAGGGGGGGGTAGGGGCGAGCAGTACTTC. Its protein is CASSLPIGRGGGRGEQYF.

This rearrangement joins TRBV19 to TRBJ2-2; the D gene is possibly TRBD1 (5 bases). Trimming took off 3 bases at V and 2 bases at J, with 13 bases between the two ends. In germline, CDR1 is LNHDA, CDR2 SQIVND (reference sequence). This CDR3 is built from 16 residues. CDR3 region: CASSIGRVGNTGELFF. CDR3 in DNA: TGTGCCAGTAGTATTGGCAGGGTGGGAAACACCGGGGAGCTGTTTTTT.

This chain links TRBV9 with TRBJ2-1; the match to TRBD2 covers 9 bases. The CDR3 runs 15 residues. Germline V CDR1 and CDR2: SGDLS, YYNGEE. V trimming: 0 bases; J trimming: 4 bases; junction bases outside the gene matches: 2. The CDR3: CASSVGTSEYNEQFF. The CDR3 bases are TGTGCCAGCAGCGTAGGGACTAGCGAGTACAATGAGCAGTTCTTC. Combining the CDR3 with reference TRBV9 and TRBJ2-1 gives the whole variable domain DSGVTQTPKHLITATGQRVTLRCSPRSGDLSVYWYQQSLDQGLQFLIQYYNGEERAKGNILERFSAQQFPDLHSELNLSSLELGDSALYFCASSVGTSEYNEQFFGPGTRLTVL.

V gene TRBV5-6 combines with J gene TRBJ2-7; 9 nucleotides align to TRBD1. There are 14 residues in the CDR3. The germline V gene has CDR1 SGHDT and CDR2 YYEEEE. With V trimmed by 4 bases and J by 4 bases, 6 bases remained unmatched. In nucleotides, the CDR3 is TGTGCCAGCAGCCTCGGGACAGGGCCGTACGAGCAGTACTTC. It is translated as CASSLGTGPYEQYF.

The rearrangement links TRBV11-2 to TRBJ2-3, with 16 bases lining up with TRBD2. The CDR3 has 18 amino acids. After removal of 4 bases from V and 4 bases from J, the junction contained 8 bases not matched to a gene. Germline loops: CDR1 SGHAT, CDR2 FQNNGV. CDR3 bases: TGTGCCAGCAGCTCTGGGACTAGCGGGAGGGCCAGCGCAGATACGCAGTATTTT. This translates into CASSSGTSGRASADTQYF. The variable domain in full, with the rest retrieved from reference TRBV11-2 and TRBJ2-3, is EAGVAQSPRYKIIEKRQSVAFWCNPISGHATLYWYQQILGQGPKLLIQFQNNGVVDDSQLPKDRFSAERLKGVDSTLKIQPAKLEDSAVYLCASSSGTSGRASADTQYFGPGTRLTVL.

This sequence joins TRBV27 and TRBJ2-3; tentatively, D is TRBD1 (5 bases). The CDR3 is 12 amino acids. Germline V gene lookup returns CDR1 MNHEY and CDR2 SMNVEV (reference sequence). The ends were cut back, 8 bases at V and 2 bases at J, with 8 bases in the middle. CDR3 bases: TGTGCCAGCCGACAGTACACAGATACGCAGTATTTT. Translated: CASRQYTDTQYF.

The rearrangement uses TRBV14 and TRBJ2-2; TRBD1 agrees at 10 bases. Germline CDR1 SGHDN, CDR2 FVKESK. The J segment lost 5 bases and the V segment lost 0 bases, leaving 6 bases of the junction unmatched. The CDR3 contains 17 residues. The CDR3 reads CASSQERGQGSTGELFF. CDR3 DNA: TGTGCCAGCAGCCAAGAACGGGGACAGGGGAGTACCGGGGAGCTGTTTTTT.

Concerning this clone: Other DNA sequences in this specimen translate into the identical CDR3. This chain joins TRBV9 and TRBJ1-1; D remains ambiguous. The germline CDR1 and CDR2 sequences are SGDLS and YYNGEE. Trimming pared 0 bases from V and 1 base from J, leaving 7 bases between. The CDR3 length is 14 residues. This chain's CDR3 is CASSVGGKNTEAFF. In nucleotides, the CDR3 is TGTGCCAGCAGCGTAGGAGGCAAGAACACTGAAGCTTTCTTT.

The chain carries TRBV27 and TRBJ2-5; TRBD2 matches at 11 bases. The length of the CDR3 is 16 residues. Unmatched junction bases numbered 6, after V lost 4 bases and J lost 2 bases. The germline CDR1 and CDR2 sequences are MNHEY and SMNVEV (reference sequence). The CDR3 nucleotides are TGTGCCAGCAGTTCGGACTCTAGCGGGAGGCAAGAGACCCAGTACTTC. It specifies CASSSDSSGRQETQYF.

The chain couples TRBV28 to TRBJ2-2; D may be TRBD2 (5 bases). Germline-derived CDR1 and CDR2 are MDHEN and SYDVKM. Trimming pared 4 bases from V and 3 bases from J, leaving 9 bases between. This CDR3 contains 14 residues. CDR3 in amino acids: CASSSGLYTGELFF. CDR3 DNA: TGTGCCAGCAGTTCGGGATTATACACCGGGGAGCTGTTTTTT.

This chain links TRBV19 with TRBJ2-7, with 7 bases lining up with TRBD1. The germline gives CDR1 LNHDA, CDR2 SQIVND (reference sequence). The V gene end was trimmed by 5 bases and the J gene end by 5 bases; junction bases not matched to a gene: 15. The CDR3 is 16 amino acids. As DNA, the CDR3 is TGTGCCAGTAGTCTGGTTAGGGACAGTGGCCGGGACGAGCAGTACTTC. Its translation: CASSLVRDSGRDEQYF.

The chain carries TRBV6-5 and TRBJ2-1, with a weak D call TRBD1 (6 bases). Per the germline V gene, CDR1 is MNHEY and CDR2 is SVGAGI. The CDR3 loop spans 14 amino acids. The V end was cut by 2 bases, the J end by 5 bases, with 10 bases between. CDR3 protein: CASSYGQGHNEQFF. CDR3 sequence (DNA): TGTGCCAGCAGTTACGGTCAGGGGCACAATGAGCAGTTCTTC.

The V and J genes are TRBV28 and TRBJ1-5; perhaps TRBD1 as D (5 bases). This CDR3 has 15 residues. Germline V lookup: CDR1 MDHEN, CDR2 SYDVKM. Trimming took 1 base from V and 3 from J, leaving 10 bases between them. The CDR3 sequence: CASSLLGALNQPQHF. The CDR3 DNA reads TGTGCCAGCAGTTTATTAGGGGCCCTCAATCAGCCCCAGCATTTT.

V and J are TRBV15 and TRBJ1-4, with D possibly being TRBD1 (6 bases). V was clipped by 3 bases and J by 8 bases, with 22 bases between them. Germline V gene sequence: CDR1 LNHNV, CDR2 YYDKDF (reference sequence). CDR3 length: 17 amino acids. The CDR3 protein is CATSRTGGSKNEEKLFF. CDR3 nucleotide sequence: TGTGCCACCAGCAGGACAGGTGGCTCCAAGAATGAAGAAAAACTGTTTTTT.

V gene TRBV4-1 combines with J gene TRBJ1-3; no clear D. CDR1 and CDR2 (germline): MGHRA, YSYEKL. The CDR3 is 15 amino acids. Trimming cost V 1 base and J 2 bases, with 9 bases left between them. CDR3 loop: CASSQAAGPGNTIYF. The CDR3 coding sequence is TGCGCCAGCAGCCAAGCTGCAGGCCCTGGAAACACCATATATTTT.

The CDR3 region is CASSLGGERTGELFF. The DNA of the CDR3 is TGTGCCAGCAGCTTGGGGGGAGAGAGGACCGGGGAGCTGTTTTTT. The chain employs TRBV7-3 and TRBJ2-2; possible D gene TRBD2, 6 bases. Germline values: CDR1 SGHTA, CDR2 FQGTGA. This CDR3 comprises 15 residues. Trimming cost V 3 bases and J 5 bases, with 13 bases left between them.

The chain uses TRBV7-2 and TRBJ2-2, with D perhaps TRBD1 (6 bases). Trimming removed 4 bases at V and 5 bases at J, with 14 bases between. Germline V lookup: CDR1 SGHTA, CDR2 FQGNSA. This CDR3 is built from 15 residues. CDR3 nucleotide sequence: TGTGCCAGCAGCTCGGGACAACCAGGGACCGGGGAGCTGTTTTTT. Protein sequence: CASSSGQPGTGELFF.

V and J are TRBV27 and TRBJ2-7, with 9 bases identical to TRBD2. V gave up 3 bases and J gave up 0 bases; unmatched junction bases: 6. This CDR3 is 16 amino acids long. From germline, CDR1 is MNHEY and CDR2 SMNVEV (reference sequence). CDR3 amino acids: CASSFSGTSSSYEQYF. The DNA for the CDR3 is TGTGCCAGCAGTTTCTCCGGGACTAGCAGCTCCTACGAGCAGTACTTC.

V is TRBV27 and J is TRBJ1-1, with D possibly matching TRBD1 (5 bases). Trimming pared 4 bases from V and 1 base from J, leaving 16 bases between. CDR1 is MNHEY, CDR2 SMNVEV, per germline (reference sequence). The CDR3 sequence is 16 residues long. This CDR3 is CASSSTFVTGNTEAFF. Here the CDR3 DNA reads TGTGCCAGCAGTTCGACGTTCGTCACAGGGAACACTGAAGCTTTCTTT.